These T cell receptor beta chains were read from a single sample in a study of CD8 T cells in ankylosing spondylitis. TCRdb redid the calling of the 5' RACE reads with MiXCR, one entry per CDR3 protein. This table has about 130,000 distinct CDR3 sequences, about 7.3% appearing once. Sequenced sample: blood, either unsorted or a sorted T cell fraction (not recorded which). The source is a female donor with ankylosing spondylitis or in good health (not recorded which). The CDR3 runs from the conserved cysteine through the conserved F or W. The D gene is left open where the match is weak. Clone size is given for some rows only: seen once, a few or many times, or a class if the clone is expanded.

>TRBD1|TRBJ1-6|TRBV4-3|-
CASSQVRQGAGTYNSPLHF
TGCGCCAGCAGCCAAGTTCGACAGGGGGCCGGAACATATAATTCACCCCTCCACTTT
>TRBD1|TRBJ2-5|TRBV2|many
CASSSGQGQETQYF
TGTGCCAGCAGCTCGGGACAGGGTCAAGAGACCCAGTACTTC
>-|TRBJ2-1|TRBV12-3/TRBV12-4|-
CASSLMPTRGKLRFF
TGTGCCAGCAGTTTAATGCCAACCCGGGGAAAATTAAGGTTCTTC
>-|TRBJ1-2|TRBV14|many
CASSQDVLGSYGYTF
TGTGCCAGCAGCCAAGACGTTCTGGGCTCCTATGGCTACACCTTC
>-|TRBJ2-7|TRBV5-1|many
CASSLQTGTYEQYF
TGCGCCAGCAGCCTCCAGACAGGTACCTACGAGCAGTACTTC
>TRBD1|TRBJ2-5|TRBV7-9|few
CASSSRQGSQETQYF
TGTGCCAGCAGCTCCCGACAGGGCAGTCAAGAGACCCAGTACTTC
>TRBD1|TRBJ1-1|TRBV7-3|many
CASSFTGVVGVNTEAFF
TGTGCCAGCAGCTTCACAGGGGTCGTAGGAGTGAACACTGAAGCTTTCTTT
>-|TRBJ1-5|TRBV27|many
CASSLDYWQPQHF
TGTGCCAGCAGTTTAGACTATTGGCAGCCCCAGCATTTT
>TRBD1|TRBJ2-3|TRBV24-1|many
CATSDRGQGWDTQYF
TGTGCCACCAGTGACCGAGGACAGGGGTGGGATACGCAGTATTTT
>-|TRBJ2-7|TRBV20-1|many
CSARHGVKYEQYF
TGCAGTGCTAGACACGGGGTCAAGTACGAGCAGTACTTC
>-|TRBJ1-1|TRBV6-1|many
CASTRSSGNTEAFF
TGTGCCAGCACAAGATCAAGCGGGAACACTGAAGCTTTCTTT
>TRBD1|TRBJ2-3|TRBV5-1|many
CASSLGGRTDTQYF
TGCGCCAGCAGCTTAGGGGGCCGCACAGATACGCAGTATTTT
>-|TRBJ1-5|TRBV27|many
CASSLSSPDQPQHF
TGTGCCAGCAGTTTATCTTCCCCGGATCAGCCCCAGCATTTT
>-|TRBJ2-1|TRBV7-2|few
CASSLKVGADEQFF
TGTGCCAGCAGCTTAAAGGTCGGGGCAGATGAGCAGTTCTTC
>-|TRBJ1-2|TRBV6-6|-
CASSYGQLANYGYTF
TGTGCCAGCAGTTATGGACAGTTAGCTAACTATGGCTACACCTTC
>-|TRBJ2-1|TRBV5-1|many
CASSFDDNEQFF
TGCGCCAGCAGCTTTGATGATAATGAGCAGTTCTTC
>TRBD1|TRBJ2-7|TRBV12-3/TRBV12-4|many
CASSSGGQIYEQYF
TGTGCCAGCAGTTCTGGGGGACAGATCTACGAGCAGTACTTC
>-|TRBJ2-3|TRBV5-1|many
CASSPEPGAFTDTQYF
TGCGCCAGCAGCCCCGAACCAGGTGCGTTCACAGATACGCAGTATTTT
>TRBD1|TRBJ1-1|TRBV12-3/TRBV12-4|many
CASSLGGEGTEAFF
TGTGCCAGCAGTCTAGGGGGCGAGGGGACTGAAGCTTTCTTT
>-|TRBJ2-4|TRBV12-3/TRBV12-4|many
CASSLVDGGSKNIQYF
TGTGCCAGCAGTTTAGTAGACGGGGGAAGCAAAAACATTCAGTACTTC
>-|TRBJ1-1|TRBV15|few
CATSRRDPPAFF
TGTGCCACCAGCCGGAGGGATCCCCCAGCTTTCTTT
>TRBD1|TRBJ1-2|TRBV27|many
CASRTGGLNGYTF
TGTGCCAGCAGGACAGGGGGCTTGAATGGCTACACCTTC
>-|TRBJ1-6|TRBV6-1|many
CASRPLDVFDSPLHF
TGTGCCAGCAGACCCCTCGACGTTTTTGATTCACCCCTCCACTTT
>TRBD1|TRBJ2-7|TRBV20-1|many
CSAPGTQGYEQYF
TGCAGTGCTCCAGGCACACAGGGGTACGAGCAGTACTTC
>-|TRBJ2-1|TRBV5-5|many
CASSLRDTLNEQFF
TGTGCCAGCAGCTTGAGGGACACCCTCAATGAGCAGTTCTTC
>-|TRBJ1-1|TRBV5-1|many
CASSLAKLTEAFF
TGCGCCAGCAGCTTGGCCAAGCTCACTGAAGCTTTCTTT
>TRBD2|TRBJ2-1|TRBV20-1|many
CSASGTSGMSSYNEQFF
TGCAGTGCTTCAGGGACTAGCGGGATGAGCTCCTACAATGAGCAGTTCTTC
>-|TRBJ1-1|TRBV6-5|many
CASIRDLKDTEAFF
TGTGCCAGCATTAGGGACCTAAAGGACACTGAAGCTTTCTTT
>-|TRBJ1-1|TRBV7-2|many
CASNLGGLNTEAFF
TGTGCCAGCAACCTCGGGGGGTTGAACACTGAAGCTTTCTTT
>TRBD1|TRBJ1-1|TRBV20-1|many
CSATGGRAEAFF
TGCAGTGCTACAGGGGGTAGGGCTGAAGCTTTCTTT
>TRBD1|TRBJ2-2|TRBV3-1|-
CAFSLSRMGQGSTGELFF
TGTGCCTTCAGTTTAAGTCGAATGGGACAGGGTAGCACCGGGGAGCTGTTTTTT
>-|TRBJ1-1|TRBV5-1|many
CASSSDRWNTEAFF
TGCGCCAGCAGTAGTGACAGGTGGAACACTGAAGCTTTCTTT
>-|TRBJ2-7|TRBV7-2|many
CASSARGADSSYEQYF
TGTGCCAGCAGCGCCCGGGGAGCGGATAGCTCCTACGAGCAGTACTTC
>TRBD1|TRBJ2-7|TRBV5-6|many
CASSLEGQTSYEQYF
TGTGCCAGCAGCTTGGAGGGACAGACCTCCTACGAGCAGTACTTC
>-|TRBJ1-4|TRBV12-3/TRBV12-4|many
CASKRRLSEKLFF
TGTGCCAGCAAGAGACGTTTGAGTGAAAAACTGTTTTTT
>TRBD1|TRBJ1-2|TRBV27|many
CASSLSQGRYGYTF
TGTGCCAGCAGTTTATCACAGGGGCGGTATGGCTACACCTTC
>-|TRBJ2-1|TRBV4-3|-
CASSQDLGGVYNEQFF
TGCGCCAGCAGCCAAGATCTGGGGGGAGTCTACAATGAGCAGTTCTTC
>-|TRBJ1-1|TRBV27|many
CASRPGPGPLGAFF
TGTGCCAGCAGGCCGGGACCGGGCCCCCTGGGAGCTTTCTTT
>-|TRBJ2-1|TRBV7-8|many
CASSPLVQYNEQFF
TGTGCCAGCAGCCCCCTCGTCCAGTACAATGAGCAGTTCTTC
>-|TRBJ2-3|TRBV20-1|many
CSGNPGVGDTQYF
TGCAGTGGCAACCCGGGGGTAGGGGATACGCAGTATTTT
>-|TRBJ1-6|TRBV7-9|many
CASSPGNRDNSPLHF
TGTGCCAGCAGCCCCGGGAACAGGGATAATTCACCCCTCCACTTT
>-|TRBJ1-1|TRBV12-3/TRBV12-4|-
CASSFKPNTEAFF
TGTGCCAGCAGTTTTAAGCCTAACACTGAAGCTTTCTTT
>TRBD1|TRBJ1-2|TRBV20-1|many
CSASGRGSALGYTF
TGCAGTGCTAGTGGCAGGGGGTCAGCCCTGGGCTACACCTTC